Listed here is a single T cell receptor (beta chain). Antigen specificity is unknown. The data belong to a study of T-cell memory formation after mild COVID-19. Study results and caveats: That cross-reactive memory joined was suggested by some responding clones appearing in pre-infection memory.

V was clipped by 5 bases and J by 1 base, with 19 bases between them. Germline CDR1 reads SGHVS; CDR2 reads FQNEAQ. The CDR3 length is 17 residues. TCRdb reanalysed the 5' RACE reads using MiXCR and keeps one entry per CDR3 protein. The sample has 450,000 to 700,000 distinct CDR3 sequences, roughly 18% seen once. Sample: PBMCs or a T cell subset sorted from them (not recorded which). The chain links TRBV7-8 to TRBJ2-3; the D gene is possibly TRBD1 (5 bases). This sequence was found in an adult woman who had mild COVID-19 (a few samples of this study predate the infection). Cell type and time point are not known. In nucleotides, the CDR3 is TGTGCCAGCAGCCTCCTCGAGGCAGGGATCGGCACAGATACGCAGTATTTT. Its translation is CASSLLEAGIGTDTQYF.